This TCR beta chain is from a study of blood T cell repertoires in COVID-19. Study-wide background: Donors in the United States, Italy and Spain gave samples during acute or convalescent COVID-19. T cells, B-cell-depleted T cells, or PBMCs provided the cDNA or gDNA that served as material.

As processed by the authors: Estimation of nucleated cell counts relied on the amplification of reference gene primers. Libraries were prepared by immunoSEQ multiplex PCR; TCRdb keeps only in-frame clonotypes and omits some of them. That table supplies the V and J calls and clone size; D and trimming were determined from the DNA. The repertoire holds 80,000 to 100,000 clones, with about 90% as singletons. The J segment lost 7 bases and the V segment lost 5 bases, leaving 5 bases of the junction unmatched. The germline gives CDR1 PRHDT, CDR2 FYEKMQ (reference sequence). The CDR3 runs 13 residues. During active infection, Seattle patients enrolled and were then monitored through disease.

This TCR was sampled from a human donor with COVID-19, enrolled during active disease. The donor label of this sample is uncertain. The specimen was peripheral blood. The rearrangement links TRBV13 to TRBJ2-1; 7 bases are shared with TRBD2. The CDR3 region has the DNA TGTGCCAGCAGCCGGGGGGATAGGAATGAGCAGTTCTTC. Translating it yields CASSRGDRNEQFF.